This T cell receptor (beta chain) was documented in a study of beta chain features in type 1 diabetes. Regarding the study as a whole: The study found moderately but significantly shorter TCRB CDR3s in all four CD4+ subsets of Type 1 diabetes patients. The naive, central memory and Treg TCRB repertoires showed an apparent similarity that was greater among patients than among healthy donors. Type 1 diabetes patients showed fewer insertions and more deletions at VDJ junctions.

Each sorted fraction was over 95% pure. Only a few counts were recorded for this clone. The antigen is unknown. Expressed TCRB transcripts were sequenced because the isolated RNA had all been reverse transcribed beforehand. Libraries were prepared by immunoSEQ multiplex PCR; TCRdb keeps only in-frame clonotypes and omits some of them. The sample has around 30,000 clones; less than 75% are singletons. This clonotype was sampled from a woman aged 25-40 years with type 1 diabetes. The sequenced sample was Tregs from blood.

In DNA, the CDR3 is TGTGCCAGCAGTTTATCCCGCGCCGCAACTAATGAAAAACTGTTTTTT. Translated, it gives CASSLSRAATNEKLFF. The chain joins TRBV28 to TRBJ1-4; D is unresolved. V lost 1 base and J 0 bases, leaving 9 bases between the germline ends. Germline-derived CDR1 and CDR2 are MDHEN and SYDVKM. This CDR3 is built from 16 residues.